This T cell receptor (beta chain) was found in a study of OX40 agonist ivuxolimab in advanced cancers. Study conclusions and caveats: Clonal expansion in partial responders at 0.1-3.0 mg/kg ranked among the lowest.

Generated by immunoSEQ multiplex PCR, the TCRdb table keeps only in-frame clones and is missing some. The sample yields about 43,000 clones, approximately 83% seen once. With 6 bases removed from V and 5 bases from J, the gap between germline ends came to 13 bases. Looked up from germline, CDR1 is MDHEN and CDR2 is SYDVKM. This CDR3 has 14 residues. Turning to this clone: The antigen remains unidentified.

The rearrangement links TRBV28 to TRBJ1-4, with D hard to call. Source: CD4+ or CD8+ T cells sorted from blood, taken in a trial of the OX40 agonist ivuxolimab. This sequence was found in an adult with an advanced solid tumor such as melanoma, head and neck, liver or kidney cancer. This chain's CDR3 is CASRTLLANEKLFF. The CDR3 DNA reads as TGTGCCAGCAGGACCCTTCTGGCGAATGAAAAACTGTTTTTT.